The text below deals with one TCR beta chain. V trimming: 4 bases; J trimming: 3 bases; junction bases outside the gene matches: 11. The CDR3 spans 16 residues. Germline CDR1 and CDR2: SGHKS and YYEKEE (reference sequence). The entry originates in a study of CD8 T cells in Susac syndrome. Random hexamers were used to reverse transcribe an amount of roughly 0.5 to 1 ug RNA. TCRdb re-derived calls from the immunoSEQ multiplex PCR reads in MiXCR, one entry per CDR3 protein. The sample records 110,000 or so distinct CDR3 sequences, 94% being singletons. The rearrangement joins TRBV5-5 to TRBJ2-7, with 9 bases fitting TRBD1. The receptor's source is a human donor in good health. The specimen was CD4+ T cells from PBMCs. CDR3 region: CASSQNTGTGFYEQYF. CDR3 DNA sequence: TGTGCCAGCAGCCAAAACACCGGGACAGGGTTCTACGAGCAGTACTTC. The complete variable domain, with remaining parts taken from reference TRBV5-5 and TRBJ2-7, reads DAGVTQSPTHLIKTRGQQVTLRCSPISGHKSVSWYQQVLGQGPQFIFQYYEKEERGRGNFPDRFSARQFPNYSSELNVNALLLGDSALYLCASSQNTGTGFYEQYFGPGTRLTVT.